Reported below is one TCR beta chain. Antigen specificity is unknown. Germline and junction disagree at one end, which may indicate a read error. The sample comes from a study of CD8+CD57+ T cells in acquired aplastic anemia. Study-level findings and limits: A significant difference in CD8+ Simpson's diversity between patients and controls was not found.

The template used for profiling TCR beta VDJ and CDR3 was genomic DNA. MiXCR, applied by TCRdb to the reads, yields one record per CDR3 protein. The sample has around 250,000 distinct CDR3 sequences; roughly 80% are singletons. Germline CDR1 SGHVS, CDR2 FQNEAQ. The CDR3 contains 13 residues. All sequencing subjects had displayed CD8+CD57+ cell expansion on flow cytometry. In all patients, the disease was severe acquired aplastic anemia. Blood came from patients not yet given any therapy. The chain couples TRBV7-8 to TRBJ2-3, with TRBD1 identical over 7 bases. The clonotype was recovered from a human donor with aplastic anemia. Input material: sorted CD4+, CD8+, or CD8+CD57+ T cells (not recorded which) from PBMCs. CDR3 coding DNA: TGTGCCAGCGGCTTTCATCCAGACGGGACAGCCCTTTTT. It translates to CASGFHPDGTALF.